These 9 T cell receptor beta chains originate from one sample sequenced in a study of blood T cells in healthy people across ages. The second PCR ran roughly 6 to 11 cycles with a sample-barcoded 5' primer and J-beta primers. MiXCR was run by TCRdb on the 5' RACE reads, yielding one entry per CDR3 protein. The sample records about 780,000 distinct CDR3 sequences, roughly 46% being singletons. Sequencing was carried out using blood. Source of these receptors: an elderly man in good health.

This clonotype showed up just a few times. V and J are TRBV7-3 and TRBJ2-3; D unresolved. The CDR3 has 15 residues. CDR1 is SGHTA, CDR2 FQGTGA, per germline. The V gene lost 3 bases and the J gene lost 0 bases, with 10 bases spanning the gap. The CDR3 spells CASSFDGSSTDTQYF. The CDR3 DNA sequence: TGTGCCAGCAGCTTCGACGGCTCTAGCACAGATACGCAGTATTTT.

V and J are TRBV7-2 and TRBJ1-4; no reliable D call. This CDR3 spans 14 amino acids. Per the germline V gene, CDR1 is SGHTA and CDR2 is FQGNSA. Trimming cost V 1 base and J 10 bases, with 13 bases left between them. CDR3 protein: CASSLDHTAVKLFF. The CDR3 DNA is TGTGCCAGCAGCTTAGATCACACTGCGGTAAAACTGTTTTTT.

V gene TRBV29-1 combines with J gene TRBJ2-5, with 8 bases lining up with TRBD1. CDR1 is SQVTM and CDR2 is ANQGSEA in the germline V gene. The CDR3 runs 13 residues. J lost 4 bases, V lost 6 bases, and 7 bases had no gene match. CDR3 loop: CSVAGTGGETQYF. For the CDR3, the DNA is TGCAGCGTCGCGGGAACAGGGGGAGAGACCCAGTACTTC.

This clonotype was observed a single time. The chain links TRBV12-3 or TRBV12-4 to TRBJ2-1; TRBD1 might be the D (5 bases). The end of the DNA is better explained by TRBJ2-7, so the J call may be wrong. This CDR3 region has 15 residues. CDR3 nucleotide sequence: TGTGCCAGCAGTTTAGGCAGGGCCGGGTTCAATGAGCAGTACTTC. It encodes CASSLGRAGFNEQYF.

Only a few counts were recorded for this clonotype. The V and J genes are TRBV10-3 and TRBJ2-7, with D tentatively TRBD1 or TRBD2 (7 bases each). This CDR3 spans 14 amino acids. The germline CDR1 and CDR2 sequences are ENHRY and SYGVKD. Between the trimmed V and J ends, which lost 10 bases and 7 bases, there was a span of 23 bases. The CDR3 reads CATGPDRDYNEQYF. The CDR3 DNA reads TGTGCCACTGGACCCGACAGGGACTACAATGAGCAGTACTTC.

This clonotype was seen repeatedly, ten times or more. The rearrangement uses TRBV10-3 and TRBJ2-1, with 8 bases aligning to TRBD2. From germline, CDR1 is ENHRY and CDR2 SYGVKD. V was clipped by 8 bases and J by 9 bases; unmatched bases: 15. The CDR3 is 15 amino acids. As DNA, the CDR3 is TGTGCCATCGGCCCCGCGGGAGGAACCTTGGGTGAGCAGTTCTTC. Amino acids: CAIGPAGGTLGEQFF.

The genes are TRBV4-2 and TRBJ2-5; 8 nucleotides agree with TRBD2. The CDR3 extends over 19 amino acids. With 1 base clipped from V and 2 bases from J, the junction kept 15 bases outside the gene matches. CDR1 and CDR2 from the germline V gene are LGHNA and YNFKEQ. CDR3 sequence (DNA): TGTGCCAGCAGCCAAGGGGCCCCATTTGGGAGCGGGGGACAAGAGACCCAGTACTTC. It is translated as CASSQGAPFGSGGQETQYF.

CDR3 residues: CASSLRRAGWPHEQYF. In DNA form, the CDR3 reads TGTGCCAGCAGTTTAAGGCGGGCGGGATGGCCACACGAGCAGTACTTC. The chain employs TRBV12-3 or TRBV12-4 and TRBJ2-4; D may be TRBD2 (6 bases). Judging by the DNA end, TRBJ2-7 fits better; the J call may be wrong. CDR3 length: 16 residues.

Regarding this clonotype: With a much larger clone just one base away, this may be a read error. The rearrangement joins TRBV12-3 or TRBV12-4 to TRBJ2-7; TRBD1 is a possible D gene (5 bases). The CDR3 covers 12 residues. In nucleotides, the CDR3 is TGTGCCGGCAGACAGACCGGGTACGAGCAGTACTTC. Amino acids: CAGRQTGYEQYF.